Following are 3 T cell receptor beta chains from one sample sequenced in a study of cytomegalovirus exposure and HLA in healthy donors. The PCR employed 60 Vbeta primers together with 13 Jbeta primers. TCRdb's copy holds only in-frame clones and misses some; the assay was immunoSEQ multiplex PCR. The sample holds 85,000 to 130,000 clones; just over 70% are singletons and the top ten take 0.6% to 1%. The material sequenced was PBMCs. The receptors originated from a boy between 10 and 17 years old in good health and CMV-seronegative.

The chain couples TRBV9 to TRBJ1-1, with 8 bases lining up with TRBD1. CDR1 SGDLS and CDR2 YYNGEE come from the germline V gene. The length of the CDR3 is 14 residues. With V trimmed by 2 bases and J by 3 bases, 3 bases remained unmatched. For the CDR3, the DNA is TGTGCCAGCAGCGTGATACAGGGGGACACTGAAGCTTTCTTT. Translation: CASSVIQGDTEAFF.

A single count supports this clone. This chain connects TRBV6-5 to TRBJ1-2; 8 bases agree with TRBD1. The V segment lost 6 bases and the J segment 2 bases; nucleotides outside the gene matches: 5. The V gene's germline CDR1 is MNHEY and CDR2 SVGAGI. CDR3 length: 14 amino acids. The CDR3 spells CASRGQVGNYGYTF. Written as DNA, the CDR3 is TGTGCCAGCAGGGGACAGGTCGGGAACTATGGCTACACCTTC.

The chain employs TRBV7-6 and TRBJ2-1; 8 positions match TRBD1. Germline assignment: CDR1 SGHVS and CDR2 FNYEAQ. The CDR3 is 15 amino acids. V was pared by 7 bases and J by 3 bases, with 8 bases of the junction left unmatched. The DNA of the CDR3 is TGTGCCAGCACCATCGACAGGGGCGTCTACAATGAGCAGTTCTTC. Protein product: CASTIDRGVYNEQFF.